The 30 T cell receptor beta chains reported below all come from one sample, sequenced in a study of control samples from healthy donors and cancer patients. Profiled with immunoSEQ multiplex PCR; TCRdb holds only in-frame clones, not every one. The table has 150,000 to 200,000 clones, just over 85% seen once. The sequenced sample consisted of blood. The receptors were sampled from a man aged 18 to 29 in good health.

The chain employs TRBV6-1 and TRBJ1-1; no reliable D call. V dropped 0 bases and J dropped 7 bases, with 9 bases sitting between them. CDR1 is MNHNS, CDR2 SASEGT, per germline. This CDR3 comprises 13 residues. The CDR3 reads CASSEAFGVEAFF. DNA for the CDR3: TGTGCCAGCAGTGAAGCGTTCGGCGTTGAAGCTTTCTTT.

The chain combines TRBV19 with TRBJ1-2; D unresolved. The germline V and J ends were trimmed by 5 bases and 6 bases, with 19 bases remaining between them. This CDR3 contains 15 residues. The V gene's germline CDR1 is LNHDA and CDR2 SQIVND (reference sequence). This CDR3 is CASSPRWRVKDGYTF. CDR3 bases: TGTGCCAGTAGTCCACGGTGGAGGGTTAAGGATGGCTACACCTTC.

This clone was picked up one time. This sequence joins TRBV6-5 and TRBJ2-1, with a weak D call TRBD2 (6 bases). The CDR3 sequence is 14 residues long. V lost 4 bases to trimming and J lost 7 bases, with 14 bases between them. CDR1 and CDR2 from the germline V gene are MNHEY and SVGAGI. CDR3 amino acids: CASSLTSRGNEQFF. CDR3 DNA: TGTGCCAGCAGTTTGACTAGTCGGGGTAATGAGCAGTTCTTC.

The chain recombines TRBV19 with TRBJ1-5, with 7 bases fitting TRBD1. The germline CDR1 and CDR2 sequences are LNHDA and SQIVND (reference sequence). CDR3 length: 17 residues. V lost 5 bases and J lost 5; bases outside the gene matches: 15. CDR3 protein: CASSHSRTGVGYQPQHF. DNA for the CDR3: TGTGCCAGTAGTCATTCCCGAACAGGGGTAGGCTATCAGCCCCAGCATTTT.

This rearrangement joins TRBV20-1 to TRBJ1-5, with D perhaps TRBD1 (6 bases). V was clipped by 3 bases and J by 1 base, with 13 bases between them. This CDR3 has 15 residues. CDR1 is DFQATT, CDR2 SNEGSKA, per germline (reference sequence). As DNA, the CDR3 is TGCAGTGCTAGTGCCCAGGGGTTGAGCAATCAGCCCCAGCATTTT. This sequence encodes CSASAQGLSNQPQHF.

The chain couples TRBV6-1 to TRBJ1-2; D remains unclear. Trimming removed 0 bases at V and 2 bases at J, with 13 bases between. Germline CDR1 MNHNS, CDR2 SASEGT. This CDR3 is built from 16 residues. The CDR3 DNA reads as TGTGCCAGCAGTGAAGCGCTGACACCCCAGAACTATGGCTACACCTTC. Protein sequence: CASSEALTPQNYGYTF.

The rearrangement links TRBV30 to TRBJ2-2, with TRBD2 identical over 8 bases. The CDR3 runs 16 residues. V was pared by 1 base and J by 6 bases, with 10 bases of the junction left unmatched. The germline V gene has CDR1 GTSNPN and CDR2 SVGIG (reference sequence). CDR3 DNA: TGTGCCTGGAGTGGGTTCGGGGGGGCCCTCGCCGGGGAGCTGTTTTTT. It codes for CAWSGFGGALAGELFF.

The genes are TRBV3-1 (or the pseudogene TRBV3-2) and TRBJ2-5; TRBD2 agrees at 7 bases. In germline, CDR1 is LGHDT, CDR2 YNNKEL (reference sequence). The CDR3 runs 15 residues. With 3 bases clipped from V and 5 bases from J, the junction kept 9 bases outside the gene matches. CDR3 region: CASSQQPRGGETQYF. The CDR3 DNA follows: TGTGCCAGCAGCCAGCAGCCCCGGGGAGGGGAGACCCAGTACTTC.

V gene TRBV19 combines with J gene TRBJ2-2, with D uncertain. The length of the CDR3 is 15 residues. Germline V gives CDR1 LNHDA, CDR2 SQIVND (reference sequence). The V end lost 2 bases, the J end lost 1 base, and 8 bases lay between the germline ends. CDR3 residues: CASSISPENTGELFF. The CDR3 DNA sequence: TGTGCCAGTAGTATAAGTCCTGAGAACACCGGGGAGCTGTTTTTT.

The V call is TRBV2, the J call TRBJ1-6, with D unresolved. CDR3 length equals 11 residues. The ends were cut back, 8 bases at V and 9 bases at J, with 8 bases in the middle. In germline, CDR1 is SNHLY, CDR2 FYNNEI. CDR3 coding DNA: TGTGCCAGCGGCAGTTTTTCACCCCTCCACTTT. Protein sequence: CASGSFSPLHF.

The chain has TRBV19 and TRBJ1-1; D not certain. The CDR3 has 13 residues. V lost 1 base to trimming and J lost 4 bases, with 7 bases between them. Germline V gives CDR1 LNHDA, CDR2 SQIVND (reference sequence). CDR3 protein: CASSIVGATEAFF. Written as DNA, the CDR3 is TGTGCCAGTAGTATAGTGGGTGCCACTGAAGCTTTCTTT.

The V and J genes are TRBV4-2 and TRBJ1-6; perhaps TRBD1 as D (5 bases). V was clipped by 0 bases and J by 12 bases, with 24 bases between them. The CDR3 contains 18 residues. Per germline, CDR1 LGHNA and CDR2 YNFKEQ. The CDR3 bases are TGTGCCAGCAGCCAAGAGGGAGAGCTGCTGCAGGGCCTTTTACCCCTCCACTTT. Translated: CASSQEGELLQGLLPLHF.

This rearrangement joins TRBV6-2 or TRBV6-3 to TRBJ1-2; TRBD1 is a possible D gene (5 bases). Trimming removed 2 bases at V and 4 bases at J, with 11 bases between. Germline assignment: CDR1 MNHEY and CDR2 SVGEGT. This CDR3 has 14 amino acids. In nucleotides, the CDR3 is TGTGCCAGCAGTTACGGGGGGACGGGCTATGGCTACACCTTC. As protein: CASSYGGTGYGYTF.

V and J are TRBV5-5 and TRBJ1-4, with D perhaps TRBD1 (5 bases). This CDR3 is 16 amino acids long. V shed 1 base and J shed 1 base, with 11 bases lying between them. CDR1 and CDR2 (germline): SGHKS, YYEKEE (reference sequence). The chain's CDR3 is CASSLLGTRTNEKLFF. The CDR3 DNA is TGTGCCAGCAGCTTGCTCGGGACGAGAACTAATGAAAAACTGTTTTTT.

The chain uses TRBV5-8 and TRBJ2-3; no reliable D call. The V gene's germline CDR1 is SGHTS and CDR2 YDEGEE. The CDR3 consists of 16 residues. V was shortened by 1 base and J by 0 bases, with 12 bases between the two germline ends. The CDR3 DNA follows: TGTGCCAGCAGCTTGAACCCGCGTCTTAGCACAGATACGCAGTATTTT. This gives the protein CASSLNPRLSTDTQYF.

The CDR3 reads CASSGRQGPHNEQFF. CDR3 nucleotide sequence: TGTGCCAGCAGCGGAAGACAGGGTCCCCACAATGAGCAGTTCTTC. The chain has TRBV9 and TRBJ2-1; 7 bases are a match to TRBD1. The ends lost 3 bases at V and 5 bases at J; junction bases unmatched: 8. CDR1 and CDR2 from the germline V gene are SGDLS and YYNGEE. The CDR3 totals 15 residues. Filled out from reference TRBV9 and TRBJ2-1, the complete variable domain reads DSGVTQTPKHLITATGQRVTLRCSPRSGDLSVYWYQQSLDQGLQFLIQYYNGEERAKGNILERFSAQQFPDLHSELNLSSLELGDSALYFCASSGRQGPHNEQFFGPGTRLTVL.

The rearrangement joins TRBV2 to TRBJ2-5; 9 nucleotides agree with TRBD2. The CDR3 is 16 residues long. Germline V gives CDR1 SNHLY, CDR2 FYNNEI. V lost 0 bases and J lost 5; bases outside the gene matches: 7. The CDR3 nucleotides read TGTGCCAGCAGTGAAGCGCGGCGGGGGGGCGCGGAGACCCAGTACTTC. Translating it yields CASSEARRGGAETQYF.

This clone came up once. This chain connects TRBV9 to TRBJ1-6, with D perhaps matching TRBD1 (5 bases). Germline assignment: CDR1 SGDLS and CDR2 YYNGEE. V lost 0 bases to trimming and J lost 10 bases, with 14 bases between them. The CDR3 loop spans 15 amino acids. The CDR3 protein is CASSVEAGPGSPLHF. CDR3 coding DNA: TGTGCCAGCAGCGTAGAGGCGGGGCCGGGGTCACCCCTCCACTTT.

V and J are TRBV7-2 and TRBJ2-3, with 7 nucleotides matching TRBD2. The CDR3 sequence is 17 residues long. With V trimmed by 1 base and J by 5 bases, 12 bases remained unmatched. Germline loops: CDR1 SGHTA, CDR2 FQGNSA. In DNA form, the CDR3 reads TGTGCCAGCAGCTTAGAGGCCCCCGGGGTAGCGGGAGATACGCAGTATTTT. It translates to CASSLEAPGVAGDTQYF. Full variable domain (remainder filled in from reference TRBV7-2 and TRBJ2-3): GAGVSQSPSNKVTEKGKDVELRCDPISGHTALYWYRQSLGQGLEFLIYFQGNSAPDKSGLPSDRFSAERTGGSVSTLTIQRTQQEDSAVYLCASSLEAPGVAGDTQYFGPGTRLTVL.

V usage is TRBV5-5 and J usage is TRBJ1-4; D not resolved. CDR3 length: 13 residues. Germline V gives CDR1 SGHKS, CDR2 YYEKEE (reference sequence). The V and J ends lost 2 bases and 8 bases respectively, with 10 bases between them. The CDR3 nucleotides are TGTGCCAGCAGCTTACCCGCCGGAGAAAAACTGTTTTTT. Translated, it gives CASSLPAGEKLFF.

This chain uses TRBV6-6 with TRBJ1-6, with D perhaps TRBD1 (5 bases). V was clipped by 2 bases and J by 7 bases, with 12 bases between them. This CDR3 comprises 15 residues. The germline V gene encodes CDR1 MNHNY and CDR2 SVGAGI (reference sequence). The chain's CDR3 is CASSYRGEDNSPLHF. Written as DNA, the CDR3 is TGTGCCAGCAGTTACCGGGGGGAAGACAATTCACCCCTCCACTTT.

The gene calls are TRBV6-2 or TRBV6-3 and TRBJ2-4; D assignment may be TRBD1 or TRBD2 (5 bases each). CDR1 is MNHEY and CDR2 is SVGEGT in the germline V gene. The CDR3 covers 13 residues. Trimming took 5 bases from V and 0 from J, leaving 5 bases between them. The CDR3 here is CASSGGAKNIQYF. In DNA, the CDR3 is TGTGCCAGCAGTGGGGGAGCCAAAAACATTCAGTACTTC.

J is TRBJ2-6 and V is TRBV11-2, with D possibly TRBD2 on 5 matching bases. The CDR3 totals 17 residues. Trimming cost V 7 bases and J 2 bases, with 18 bases left between them. The germline V gene encodes CDR1 SGHAT and CDR2 FQNNGV. As DNA, the CDR3 is TGTGCCAGCAACCCCCGGACGGGATTGACTGGGGCCAACGTCCTGACTTTC. It specifies CASNPRTGLTGANVLTF.

This chain links TRBV28 with TRBJ2-2, with 7 positions matching TRBD1. This CDR3 is 16 amino acids long. With V trimmed by 2 bases and J by 1 base, 4 bases remained unmatched. The V gene's germline CDR1 is MDHEN and CDR2 SYDVKM. The CDR3 loop reads CASSLETGKNTGELFF. The CDR3 DNA sequence: TGTGCCAGCAGTTTAGAGACAGGGAAGAACACCGGGGAGCTGTTTTTT.

The genes are TRBV18 and TRBJ2-3; unclear D gene. Trimming took 2 bases from V and 2 from J, leaving 8 bases between them. Per germline, CDR1 KGHSH and CDR2 LQKENI. The CDR3 totals 14 residues. The CDR3 sequence: CASSPAYLTDTQYF. Here the CDR3 DNA reads TGTGCCAGCTCACCAGCTTACCTCACAGATACGCAGTATTTT.

The chain is built from TRBV2 and TRBJ1-2; 7 positions match TRBD1. J was trimmed by 8 bases and V by 7 bases; bases with no gene match: 10. The CDR3 is 13 amino acids. The V gene's germline CDR1 is SNHLY and CDR2 FYNNEI. For the CDR3, the DNA is TGTGCCAGCACCTTGACAGGGCCCGGGGGCTACACCTTC. Protein sequence: CASTLTGPGGYTF.

The J gene is TRBJ1-6, the V gene TRBV2, with a possible D match to TRBD1 (5 bases). The germline V gene encodes CDR1 SNHLY and CDR2 FYNNEI. There are 18 residues in the CDR3. Trimming shortened V by 4 bases and J by 0 bases, and 16 bases separated the two germline ends. The DNA of the CDR3 is TGTGCCAGCAGTGCTAGGGGTAGCCTAAGCTCCTATAATTCACCCCTCCACTTT. Translating it yields CASSARGSLSSYNSPLHF. Full variable domain (missing parts from reference TRBV2 and TRBJ1-6): EPEVTQTPSHQVTQMGQEVILRCVPISNHLYFYWYRQILGQKVEFLVSFYNNEISEKSEIFDDQFSVERPDGSNFTLKIRSTKLEDSAMYFCASSARGSLSSYNSPLHFGNGTRLTVT.

The chain combines TRBV19 with TRBJ1-4; unclear D gene. Germline-derived CDR1 and CDR2 are LNHDA and SQIVND (reference sequence). Deletions cut 0 bases from V and 3 bases from J, with 11 bases between. The CDR3 sequence is 16 residues long. CDR3 in amino acids: CASSIDLEASNEKLFF. For the CDR3, the DNA is TGTGCCAGTAGTATAGATCTTGAGGCATCTAATGAAAAACTGTTTTTT.

This clone has a single count. The chain has TRBV7-9 and TRBJ1-6; no reliable D call. V was shortened by 0 bases and J by 7 bases, with 10 bases between the two germline ends. The CDR3 spans 15 residues. The V gene's germline CDR1 is SEHNR and CDR2 FQNEAQ (reference sequence). The CDR3 region is CASSLAARVNSPLHF. Here the CDR3 DNA reads TGTGCCAGCAGCTTAGCGGCACGGGTAAATTCACCCCTCCACTTT.

The chain links TRBV28 to TRBJ1-2, with D possibly matching TRBD1 (5 bases). Germline V CDR1 and CDR2: MDHEN, SYDVKM. The length of the CDR3 is 13 residues. The germline V and J ends were trimmed by 6 bases and 7 bases, with 15 bases remaining between them. The chain's CDR3 is CASRPGAIGGYTF. CDR3 DNA sequence: TGTGCCAGCAGACCTGGGGCGATAGGTGGCTACACCTTC.